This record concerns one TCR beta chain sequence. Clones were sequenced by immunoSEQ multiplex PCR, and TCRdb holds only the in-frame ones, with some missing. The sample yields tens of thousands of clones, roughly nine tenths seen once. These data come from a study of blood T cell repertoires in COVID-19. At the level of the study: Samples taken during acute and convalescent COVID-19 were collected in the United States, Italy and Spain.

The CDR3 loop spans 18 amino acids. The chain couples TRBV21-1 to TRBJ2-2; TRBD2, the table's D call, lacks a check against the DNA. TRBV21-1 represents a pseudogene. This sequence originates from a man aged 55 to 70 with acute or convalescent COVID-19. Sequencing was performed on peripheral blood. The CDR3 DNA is TGTGCCAGCAGCAAACCCCCGGAGCGGGGGCCTCACACCGGGGAGCTGTTTTTT. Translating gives CASSKPPERGPHTGELFF.